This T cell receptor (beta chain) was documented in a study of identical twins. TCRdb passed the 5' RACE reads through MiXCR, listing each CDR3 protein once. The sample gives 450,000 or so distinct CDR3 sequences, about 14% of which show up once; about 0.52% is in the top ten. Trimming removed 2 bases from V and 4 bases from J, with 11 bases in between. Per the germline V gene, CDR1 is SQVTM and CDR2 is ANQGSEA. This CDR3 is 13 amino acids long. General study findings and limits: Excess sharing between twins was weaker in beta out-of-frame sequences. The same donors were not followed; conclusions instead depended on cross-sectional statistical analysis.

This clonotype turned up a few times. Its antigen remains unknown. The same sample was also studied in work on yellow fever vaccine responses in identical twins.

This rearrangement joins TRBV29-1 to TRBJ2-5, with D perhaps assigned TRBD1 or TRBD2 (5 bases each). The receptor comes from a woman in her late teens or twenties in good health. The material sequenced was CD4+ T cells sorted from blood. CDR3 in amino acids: CSVELRGVETQYF. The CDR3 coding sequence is TGCAGCGTTGAATTGCGAGGGGTAGAGACCCAGTACTTC.